This TCR beta chain was sequenced for a study of T cells in Graves' hyperthyroidism and ophthalmopathy. What was amplified from RNA transcripts were TCR beta CDR3 regions. Primed by the HTBI set, a first-round RT-PCR was run on the TCR CDR3. Using its own MiXCR run on the multiplex PCR reads, TCRdb lists one record per CDR3 protein. The sample includes about 350,000 distinct CDR3 sequences, approximately 14% seen only once; the top ten take 20% to 25%. Trimming removed 7 bases from V and 9 bases from J; junction bases left unmatched: 13. Looked up from germline, CDR1 is SNHLY and CDR2 is FYNNEI. The CDR3 is 16 residues long.

The TCR comes from a woman aged 25 to 39 with Graves' hyperthyroidism. This sequence joins TRBV2 and TRBJ2-1; 12 bases line up with TRBD2. Sequenced material: blood. CDR3 in amino acids: CASKVASGRASAEQFF. DNA of the CDR3: TGTGCCAGCAAGGTTGCTAGCGGGAGGGCCTCGGCTGAGCAGTTCTTC. The full variable domain, its missing parts supplied by reference TRBV2 and TRBJ2-1, is EPEVTQTPSHQVTQMGQEVILRCVPISNHLYFYWYRQILGQKVEFLVSFYNNEISEKSEIFDDQFSVERPDGSNFTLKIRSTKLEDSAMYFCASKVASGRASAEQFFGPGTRLTVL.